This T cell receptor (beta chain) was captured by sequencing in a study of T-cell reconstitution after alpha-beta-depleted transplantation in children. This clonotype has just a few counts. No antigen is known for it. The CDR3 has 12 residues. V dropped 5 bases and J dropped 6 bases, with 11 bases sitting between them. Germline CDR1 MNHEY, CDR2 SMNVEV (reference sequence). Construction of the TCRbeta library involved unique molecular identifiers. Using its own MiXCR run on the PCR reads, TCRdb lists one record per CDR3 protein. The sample has about 980,000 distinct CDR3 sequences, about 29% seen once. Study-level results: One year after transplant, T-cell counts and diversity came mostly from newly produced T cells. Day-60 TCRbeta diversity that was high in some patients was derived from surviving recipient T cells and thymic progenitors. There were reportedly several hundred expanded graft clones from which alpha-beta T cells came about two months after transplant.

The TCR was taken from a boy under two years old who had a stem cell transplant for SCID, so the T cells may come from the graft donor. The material was PBMCs, mostly from graft donor cells, obtained 360 days after TCRalphabeta/CD19-depleted stem cell transplant. This chain uses TRBV27 with TRBJ2-7; D ambiguous. The CDR3 coding sequence is TGTGCCAGCAGTCCTAGGGTGGGCGAGCAGTACTTC. Residues: CASSPRVGEQYF.